This T cell receptor (beta chain) was recorded in a study of PD-1 blockade in classical Hodgkin lymphoma. Sequenced by immunoSEQ multiplex PCR; TCRdb stores in-frame clones only, minus some. The table has 35,000 to 45,000 clones, approximately 70% seen once. Every patient experienced relapse after autologous stem cell transplantation, and brentuximab vedotin exposure varied. The study recorded best responses of complete response, partial response or progressive disease. Germline V gene data show CDR1 as SGHVS and CDR2 as FNYEAQ. Germline trimming cut 5 bases from V and 3 bases from J; bases unmatched to any gene: 10. This CDR3 is built from 15 residues.

The origin of this receptor is a human donor with classical Hodgkin lymphoma. The V call is TRBV7-6, the J call TRBJ2-7; 7 bases are a match to TRBD2. This sample comprised peripheral blood mononuclear cells (PBMCs), obtained before the second cycle of nivolumab. CDR3 loop: CASSKSAGVDYEQYF. In nucleotides, the CDR3 is TGTGCCAGCAGCAAATCGGCGGGAGTCGACTACGAGCAGTACTTC.